These 11 T cell receptor beta chains came from one sample sequenced in a study of chronic HIV infection and antiretroviral therapy (dated by TCRdb to between 2015 and 2017). The protocol used for the library was 5' RACE. Sequencing was carried out with an Illumina MiSeq. TCRdb trimmed public reads at Q25 via fastp, called clones via MiXCR and kept in-frame beta chains. Each CDR3 protein appears once, grouped with its most common genes and DNA. This sample holds around 30,000 distinct CDR3 sequences; over 7% were observed only once. In total, the top ten clones hold roughly 2.4% of the sample. Input material: peripheral blood. The receptor set was obtained from an adult who had HIV and had not received antiretroviral therapy, or was an uninfected healthy control (not recorded which).

This clonotype was observed many times. This chain joins TRBV5-1 and TRBJ2-4, with no clear D. The ends were cut back, 0 bases at V and 3 bases at J, with 7 bases in the middle. The germline gives CDR1 SGHRS, CDR2 YFSETQ. The CDR3 covers 14 residues. The CDR3 here is CASSLEGYKNIQYF. In nucleotides, the CDR3 is TGCGCCAGCAGCTTGGAAGGTTACAAAAACATTCAGTACTTC.

This clonotype occurred a few times. The CDR3 region is CSARGVGYYGYTF. CDR3 DNA sequence: TGCAGTGCTAGAGGAGTGGGGTACTATGGCTACACCTTC. This chain connects TRBV20-1 to TRBJ1-2; D gene unclear. This CDR3 spans 13 amino acids. V shed 1 base and J shed 3 bases, with 9 bases lying between them. The germline V gene encodes CDR1 DFQATT and CDR2 SNEGSKA (reference sequence).

This clonotype was picked up a small number of times. The chain employs TRBV2 and TRBJ2-2; D perhaps matches TRBD2 (5 bases). The CDR3 has 16 amino acids. The V gene's germline CDR1 is SNHLY and CDR2 FYNNEI. Trimming cost V 4 bases and J 2 bases, with 14 bases left between them. The DNA of the CDR3 is TGTGCCAGCAGTGTAACCGGGATTTCCAACACCGGGGAGCTGTTTTTT. Translation gives CASSVTGISNTGELFF.

V is TRBV29-1 and J is TRBJ1-2; 11 positions match TRBD1. The CDR3 length is 14 residues. Germline trimming cut 7 bases from V and 7 bases from J; bases unmatched to any gene: 11. CDR1 is SQVTM and CDR2 is ANQGSEA in the germline V gene. This CDR3 reads CSAPTGGQGGGYTF. For the CDR3, the DNA is TGCAGCGCCCCAACGGGGGGACAGGGGGGTGGCTACACCTTC.

At least ten counts were recorded for this clonotype. The gene calls are TRBV12-3 or TRBV12-4 and TRBJ2-2, with TRBD2 as a possible D gene (6 bases). This CDR3 comprises 15 residues. V lost 5 bases to trimming and J lost 7 bases, with 17 bases between them. The CDR3 sequence: CASSPVGGQIGELFF. CDR3 DNA: TGTGCCAGCAGTCCAGTAGGAGGGCAGATCGGGGAGCTGTTTTTT.

About this clonotype: A read error is possible here, since a much larger clone lies one base away. The CDR3 sequence is CASSSPGQRTHEKYF. DNA for the CDR3: TGCGCCAGCAGCTCGCCGGGACAGAGGACCCACGAGAAGTACTTC. The rearrangement uses TRBV5-1 and TRBJ2-7; 7 bases fit TRBD1. This CDR3 has 15 residues. The germline gives CDR1 SGHRS, CDR2 YFSETQ.

This clonotype was detected ten times or more. This chain joins TRBV5-1 and TRBJ2-3; 7 nucleotides align to TRBD1. Germline-derived CDR1 and CDR2 are SGHRS and YFSETQ. The CDR3 covers 15 residues. The ends lost 0 bases at V and 4 bases at J; junction bases unmatched: 5. This chain's CDR3 is CASSLEGQLADTQYF. The CDR3 DNA follows: TGCGCCAGCAGCTTGGAGGGACAGTTAGCAGATACGCAGTATTTT.

This clonotype rates as medium-sized. The CDR3 sequence is CASSEGTGGSSSYEQYF. The CDR3 DNA follows: TGTGCCAGCAGCGAAGGGACAGGGGGTTCCTCCTCCTACGAGCAGTACTTC. The V gene is TRBV3-1, the J gene TRBJ2-7, with 11 bases identical to TRBD1. Germline-derived CDR1 and CDR2 are LGHDT and YNNKEL (reference sequence). The CDR3 runs to 17 residues. Trimming removed 5 bases from V and 0 bases from J; junction bases left unmatched: 9.

This clonotype was detected a few times. The chain combines TRBV5-1 with TRBJ2-1, with D unclear. Trimming took off 4 bases at V and 10 bases at J, with 15 bases between the two ends. The CDR3 has 13 residues. From germline, CDR1 is SGHRS and CDR2 YFSETQ. The CDR3 nucleotides read TGCGCCAGCAGCCCAGCCCCGCCCCGGGAGCAGTTCTTC. It yields the protein CASSPAPPREQFF.

The genes are TRBV20-1 and TRBJ1-2, with TRBD1 matching over 7 bases. The CDR3 spans 13 residues. Trimming cost V 3 bases and J 7 bases; bases outside gene matches: 8. Per the germline V gene, CDR1 is DFQATT and CDR2 is SNEGSKA (reference sequence). Here the CDR3 DNA reads TGCAGTGCTAGTGAGGGGGCGGTTTCTGGCTACACCTTC. This gives the protein CSASEGAVSGYTF.

Here the CDR3 DNA reads TGCAGCGTAGTGAGCCCAGGAGGCACTGAAGCTTTCTTT. This gives the protein CSVVSPGGTEAFF. This chain links TRBV29-1 with TRBJ1-1, with D hard to call. Germline V gene lookup returns CDR1 SQVTM and CDR2 ANQGSEA. Trimming removed 6 bases at V and 4 bases at J, with 15 bases between. The CDR3 length is 13 residues.